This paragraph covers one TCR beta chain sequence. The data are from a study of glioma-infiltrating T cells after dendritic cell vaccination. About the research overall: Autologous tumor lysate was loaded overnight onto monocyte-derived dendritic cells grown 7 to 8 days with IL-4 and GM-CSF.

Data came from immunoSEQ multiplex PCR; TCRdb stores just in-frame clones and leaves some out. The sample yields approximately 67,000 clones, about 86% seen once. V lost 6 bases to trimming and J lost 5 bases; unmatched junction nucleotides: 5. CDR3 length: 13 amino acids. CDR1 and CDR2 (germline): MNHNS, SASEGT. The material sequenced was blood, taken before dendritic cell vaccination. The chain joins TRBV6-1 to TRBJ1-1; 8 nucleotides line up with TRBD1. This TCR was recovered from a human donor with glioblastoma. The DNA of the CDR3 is TGTGCCAGCAGCCCACAGGGGGAGACTGAAGCTTTCTTT. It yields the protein CASSPQGETEAFF.